This TCR beta chain was retrieved from a study of blood T cell repertoires in COVID-19. Study-level information: Nucleic acid was either cDNA or gDNA, and it came from T cells, B-cell-depleted T cells, or PBMCs.

Sequencing used immunoSEQ multiplex PCR; TCRdb keeps in-frame clones, though not all of them. In the table there are 25,000 to 35,000 clones, 90% of which are singletons. Per the germline V gene, CDR1 is MNHNS and CDR2 is SASEGT. The CDR3 totals 14 residues. V was clipped by 2 bases and J by 8 bases; unmatched bases: 6. This TCR derives from a man aged 55 to 70 with active COVID-19. Sequenced input: peripheral blood. This chain connects TRBV6-1 to TRBJ1-5, with 7 nucleotides matching TRBD1. CDR3 loop: CASSESDRVEPQHF. The CDR3 DNA reads as TGTGCCAGCAGTGAATCAGACAGGGTTGAGCCCCAGCATTTT.